Below, 2 T cell receptor beta chains from the same sample are listed, as sequenced in a study of cytomegalovirus exposure and HLA in healthy donors (dated by TCRdb to the late 2010s). Library preparation was by the immunoSEQ multiplex PCR assay. The multiplex PCR relied on a mix of 60 forward primers for TCR Vbeta segments and 13 reverse primers for TCR Jbeta segments. Not all clones reach the TCRdb copy of this immuneACCESS table, which keeps in-frame sequences only. Checked studies attribute under half of the gap to unresolved V genes and leave the rest unexplained. This sample lists under 95,000 clones; 60% to 85% were detected once. The ten largest account for about 1.9% of the sample. The material sequenced was PBMCs. Every receptor here comes from a boy aged 5-17 years in good health and CMV-seronegative.

This chain uses TRBV14 with TRBJ2-3, with unresolved D. From germline, CDR1 is SGHDN and CDR2 FVKESK. CDR3 length: 15 residues. The V and J ends lost 0 bases and 2 bases respectively, with 9 bases between them. In DNA, the CDR3 is TGTGCCAGCAGCCAAGAGGCGACTCTCACAGATACGCAGTATTTT. Translated, it gives CASSQEATLTDTQYF.

The V and J genes are TRBV11-2 and TRBJ2-7, with 8 bases lining up with TRBD1. Trimming at V came to 0 bases and at J to 4 bases, leaving 11 bases not matched to a gene. Per the germline V gene, CDR1 is SGHAT and CDR2 is FQNNGV. The CDR3 covers 17 residues. The CDR3 region is CASSLDFRGRGLYEQYF. In nucleotides, the CDR3 is TGTGCCAGCAGCTTAGACTTCCGAGGCAGGGGGCTTTACGAGCAGTACTTC. Full variable domain (missing parts from reference TRBV11-2 and TRBJ2-7): EAGVAQSPRYKIIEKRQSVAFWCNPISGHATLYWYQQILGQGPKLLIQFQNNGVVDDSQLPKDRFSAERLKGVDSTLKIQPAKLEDSAVYLCASSLDFRGRGLYEQYFGPGTRLTVT.